Each of the 25 T cell receptor beta chains below was sequenced from the same sample in a study of blood T cell repertoires in COVID-19. Sequencing used immunoSEQ multiplex PCR; TCRdb keeps in-frame clones, though not all of them. The table includes 250,000 to 350,000 clones, 90% detected once. The material sequenced was PBMCs or T cells enriched from blood (not recorded which). All receptors derive from a woman younger than 30 with acute COVID-19.

The V call is TRBV3-1 (or the pseudogene TRBV3-2), the J call TRBJ1-1; tentative D call: TRBD1 (5 bases). The CDR3 covers 16 residues. Germline V gene lookup returns CDR1 LGHDT and CDR2 YNNKEL (reference sequence). Trimming pared 1 base from V and 1 base from J, leaving 13 bases between. The CDR3 bases are TGTGCCAGCAGCCAAGCGCGGGGGGTCGGGAACACTGAAGCTTTCTTT. Encoded protein: CASSQARGVGNTEAFF.

The chain recombines TRBV19 with TRBJ1-5; 7 nucleotides align to TRBD1. V lost 9 bases, J lost 5 bases, and 4 bases stayed unmatched. This CDR3 has 12 residues. Germline V gives CDR1 LNHDA, CDR2 SQIVND (reference sequence). CDR3 loop: CASGTVDQPQHF. In DNA form, the CDR3 reads TGTGCCAGCGGGACAGTGGATCAGCCCCAGCATTTT.

This clone has just one count. The V call is TRBV19, the J call TRBJ1-2; maybe TRBD1 (6 bases). The length of the CDR3 is 13 residues. The ends were cut back, 5 bases at V and 3 bases at J, with 10 bases in the middle. Germline lookup yields CDR1 LNHDA and CDR2 SQIVND (reference sequence). DNA for the CDR3: TGTGCCAGTAGTGTACAGGGTGACTATGGCTACACCTTC. Translating it yields CASSVQGDYGYTF.

This rearrangement joins TRBV27 to TRBJ2-1, with TRBD2 identical over 8 bases. There are 14 residues in the CDR3. The V segment lost 3 bases and the J segment 6 bases; nucleotides outside the gene matches: 4. CDR1 MNHEY and CDR2 SMNVEV come from the germline V gene (reference sequence). The CDR3 region is CASSFAGGFNEQFF. For the CDR3, the DNA is TGTGCCAGCAGTTTCGCGGGAGGATTCAATGAGCAGTTCTTC.

J is TRBJ1-5 and V is TRBV27; tentatively, D is TRBD1 (6 bases). The V and J ends lost 3 bases and 6 bases respectively, with 12 bases between them. The V gene's germline CDR1 is MNHEY and CDR2 SMNVEV (reference sequence). The CDR3 is made up of 14 amino acids. DNA for the CDR3: TGTGCCAGCAGTTTGTGGGGGCATGGTCAGCCCCAGCATTTT. Translation gives CASSLWGHGQPQHF.

This rearrangement joins TRBV14 to TRBJ1-2, with unresolved D. Germline V gene lookup returns CDR1 SGHDN and CDR2 FVKESK. This CDR3 is 16 amino acids long. V was cut by 1 base and J by 5 bases, with 17 bases left in between. The CDR3 DNA follows: TGTGCCAGCAGCCAAGCCGGAATGGGCATACAATATGGCTACACCTTC. This codes for CASSQAGMGIQYGYTF. Variable domain in full (rest from reference TRBV14 and TRBJ1-2): EAGVTQFPSHSVIEKGQTVTLRCDPISGHDNLYWYRRVMGKEIKFLLHFVKESKQDESGMPNNRFLAERTGGTYSTLKVQPAELEDSGVYFCASSQAGMGIQYGYTFGSGTRLTVV.

This rearrangement joins TRBV15 to TRBJ1-2; maybe TRBD1 (5 bases). The CDR3 has 15 amino acids. Trimming took 0 bases from V and 4 from J, leaving 12 bases between them. Germline V gene sequence: CDR1 LNHNV, CDR2 YYDKDF (reference sequence). CDR3 amino acids: CATSRDARGSYGYTF. In nucleotides, the CDR3 is TGTGCCACCAGCAGAGATGCCCGGGGGAGCTATGGCTACACCTTC.

This sequence joins TRBV27 and TRBJ1-2, with D maybe TRBD1 (6 bases). Looked up from germline, CDR1 is MNHEY and CDR2 is SMNVEV (reference sequence). CDR3 length: 13 amino acids. Trimming stripped 1 base from V and 8 bases from J, with 11 bases between. The CDR3 loop is CASSLLGAEGYTF. CDR3 coding DNA: TGTGCCAGCAGTTTATTGGGGGCTGAGGGCTACACCTTC.

The chain links TRBV19 to TRBJ2-4; D unclear. This CDR3 contains 14 residues. Trimming cost V 7 bases and J 0 bases, with 10 bases left between them. Germline values: CDR1 LNHDA, CDR2 SQIVND (reference sequence). CDR3 protein: CASMAELAKNIQYF. CDR3 sequence (DNA): TGTGCCAGTATGGCGGAGCTAGCCAAAAACATTCAGTACTTC.

V gene TRBV10-2 combines with J gene TRBJ1-4, with D possibly matching TRBD1 (6 bases). CDR1 and CDR2 from the germline V gene are WSHSY and SAAADI. Trimming shortened V by 8 bases and J by 5 bases, and 12 bases separated the two germline ends. CDR3 length equals 13 residues. The CDR3 DNA is TGCGCCAGCCATGGACAGTCGAATGAAAAACTGTTTTTT. Residues: CASHGQSNEKLFF.

The chain combines TRBV11-2 with TRBJ2-2, with D possibly TRBD2 on 6 matching bases. This CDR3 region has 16 residues. Per germline, CDR1 SGHAT and CDR2 FQNNGV. Trimming stripped 5 bases from V and 5 bases from J, with 18 bases between. The CDR3 DNA follows: TGTGCCAGCAGCCCCGAGGGAGGATTTTGGACCGGGGAGCTGTTTTTT. It yields the protein CASSPEGGFWTGELFF.

The chain combines TRBV28 with TRBJ2-7; tentative D call: TRBD2 (6 bases). CDR3 size: 13 residues. Per the germline V gene, CDR1 is MDHEN and CDR2 is SYDVKM. The V and J ends lost 8 bases and 5 bases respectively, with 16 bases between them. The CDR3 nucleotides read TGTGCCAGCCTCGGGACTCCTCAAAACGAGCAGTACTTC. It is translated as CASLGTPQNEQYF.

This rearrangement joins TRBV13 to TRBJ2-1, with D tentatively TRBD1 (6 bases). The CDR3 length is 16 residues. The germline V gene has CDR1 PRHDT and CDR2 FYEKMQ (reference sequence). Trimming left V 5 bases short and J 0 bases short, with 14 bases between. This CDR3 reads CASSEGQPSSYNEQFF. CDR3 DNA sequence: TGTGCCAGCAGCGAGGGACAACCGAGCTCCTACAATGAGCAGTTCTTC.

This chain connects TRBV3-1 (or the pseudogene TRBV3-2) to TRBJ1-2; no definite D call. V lost 0 bases to trimming and J lost 9 bases, with 8 bases between them. This CDR3 spans 12 amino acids. The germline gives CDR1 LGHDT, CDR2 YNNKEL (reference sequence). The CDR3 coding sequence is TGTGCCAGCAGCCAAGAAAGCAGGAGCTACACCTTC. Its translation: CASSQESRSYTF.

The CDR3 sequence is CASSPRTGEGGYTF. Here the CDR3 DNA reads TGTGCCAGCTCACCACGGACAGGGGAAGGTGGCTACACCTTC. The rearrangement links TRBV18 to TRBJ1-2, with TRBD1 identical over 9 bases. V shed 1 base, J shed 7 bases, and the junction held 4 bases outside the gene matches. This CDR3 contains 14 residues. Germline V gene data show CDR1 as KGHSH and CDR2 as LQKENI.

This sequence joins TRBV19 and TRBJ2-7; the D gene is possibly TRBD2 (5 bases). Germline CDR1 is LNHDA and CDR2 is SQIVND (reference sequence). The CDR3 is made up of 12 amino acids. V was pared by 5 bases and J by 7 bases, with 12 bases between. The CDR3 sequence is CASSLTSGEQYF. The DNA of the CDR3 is TGTGCCAGTAGTCTCACTAGTGGGGAGCAGTACTTC.

The rearrangement links TRBV6-2 or TRBV6-3 to TRBJ2-7, with 7 bases that match TRBD2. The CDR3 is 15 amino acids. V lost 6 bases, J lost 0 bases, and 8 bases stayed unmatched. CDR1 is MNHEY and CDR2 is SVGEGT in the germline V gene. The CDR3 DNA reads TGTGCCAGCAGCTATAGCGGGTGGAGCTCCTACGAGCAGTACTTC. This sequence encodes CASSYSGWSSYEQYF.

CDR3 residues: CASRNPPGQGTEAFF. DNA of the CDR3: TGTGCCAGCAGAAACCCTCCGGGACAGGGTACTGAAGCTTTCTTT. V and J are TRBV6-6 and TRBJ1-1; 9 bases are shared with TRBD1. V lost 6 bases, J lost 5 bases, and 10 bases stayed unmatched. CDR3 length: 15 amino acids. CDR1 is MNHNY, CDR2 SVGAGI, per germline (reference sequence).

This CDR3 reads CATSQREGEQYF. Written as DNA, the CDR3 is TGTGCCACCAGCCAGCGGGAGGGTGAGCAGTACTTC. The chain recombines TRBV15 with TRBJ2-7, with 10 bases matching TRBD2. The CDR3 spans 12 residues. Germline V CDR1 and CDR2: LNHNV, YYDKDF (reference sequence). Trimming took 5 bases from V and 7 from J; bases not matched to a gene: 2.

V is TRBV3-1 (or the pseudogene TRBV3-2) and J is TRBJ1-1; D is ambiguous. The CDR3 runs to 14 residues. Trimming took 3 bases from V and 4 from J, leaving 12 bases between them. The germline V gene encodes CDR1 LGHDT and CDR2 YNNKEL (reference sequence). The DNA for the CDR3 is TGTGCCAGCAGCCAGCAGGTCCCCCTCACTGAAGCTTTCTTT. Amino acids: CASSQQVPLTEAFF.

This chain connects TRBV6-5 to TRBJ2-7, with 9 nucleotides matching TRBD1. The length of the CDR3 is 15 residues. The germline V gene encodes CDR1 MNHEY and CDR2 SVGAGI. V lost 2 bases and J lost 5; bases outside the gene matches: 7. CDR3 in DNA: TGTGCCAGCAGTTACACCCGGGACAGGGTCCACGAGCAGTACTTC. It specifies CASSYTRDRVHEQYF.

The V call is TRBV11-3, the J call TRBJ2-3, with 9 nucleotides matching TRBD1. Germline CDR1 and CDR2: SGHNT and YENEEA. V was clipped by 1 base and J by 4 bases; unmatched bases: 9. The CDR3 loop spans 17 amino acids. The CDR3 region has the DNA TGTGCCAGCAGCTTAGCTTCGGGACAGGGTTTGGCAGATACGCAGTATTTT. The encoded protein is CASSLASGQGLADTQYF.

The gene calls are TRBV5-6 and TRBJ1-2; D is perhaps TRBD1 (6 bases). The germline V gene has CDR1 SGHDT and CDR2 YYEEEE. The CDR3 consists of 14 residues. The V gene lost 1 base and the J gene lost 8 bases, with 15 bases spanning the gap. CDR3 coding DNA: TGTGCCAGCAGCTTGTGGGCAGGGGAATGGGGCTACACCTTC. Amino acids: CASSLWAGEWGYTF.

A remark on this clone: One end of the junction is discordant with germline, which a read error may explain. CDR3 DNA: TGTGCCATCAGTCCCGGGACAGGGGCAGATACGCAGTATTTT. Its protein product is CAISPGTGADTQYF. V usage is TRBV6-4 and J usage is TRBJ2-3, with 10 bases fitting TRBD1. The CDR3 is 14 amino acids. Germline CDR1 reads MRHNA; CDR2 reads SNTAGT.

The rearrangement joins TRBV6-5 to TRBJ1-5; the match to TRBD1 covers 9 bases. From germline, CDR1 is MNHEY and CDR2 SVGAGI. With V trimmed by 5 bases and J by 7 bases, 6 bases remained unmatched. The CDR3 loop spans 14 amino acids. CDR3 sequence reads: CASSHGTGLQPQHF. CDR3 coding DNA: TGTGCCAGCAGTCACGGGACAGGGTTACAGCCCCAGCATTTT.